This T cell receptor beta chain originates from a study of T cell clonality in common variable immunodeficiency. This clone came up many times. Read data end 3 residues before the CDR3 end; the end is taken from the germline J gene. Sequenced by immunoSEQ multiplex PCR; TCRdb stores in-frame clones only, minus some. This sample comprises roughly 70,000 clones, none seen once only. Germline trimming cut 6 bases from V and 3 bases from J; bases unmatched to any gene: 9. CDR1 is LNHDA and CDR2 is SQIVND in the germline V gene (reference sequence). The CDR3 length is 17 residues. The chain links TRBV19 to TRBJ2-6, with 9 bases lining up with TRBD1. The sequence was collected from a person between 18 and 75 years old in good health. Sequencing was done on a sample of peripheral blood mononuclear cells. CDR3 bases read: TGTGCCAGTAGAGTAAAAACAGGGGGCGGTGGGGCCAACGTC. Protein product: CASRVKTGGGGANV. The CDR3 as a whole reads CASRVKTGGGGANVLTF.